In its sample, the clone carrying this T cell receptor beta chain was seen a few times. CDR3 size: 15 residues. Germline lookup yields CDR1 SEHNR and CDR2 FQNEAQ (reference sequence). The V and J ends lost 4 bases and 2 bases, in that order; junction bases with no gene match: 3. This sample was taken from a study of T-cell memory formation after mild COVID-19. TCRdb used MiXCR to reprocess the 5' RACE reads, holding one entry per CDR3 protein. The sample gives roughly 130,000 distinct CDR3 sequences, roughly 15% of which show up once; about 15% is in the top ten. The sequence derives from an adult woman who had mild COVID-19 (a few samples of this study predate the infection). Cell type and time point are not known. Sequenced: PBMCs or a T cell subset sorted from them (not recorded which). The gene calls are TRBV7-9 and TRBJ2-3; TRBD2 aligns across 10 bases. CDR3: CASSYGLADTDTQYF. In DNA form, the CDR3 reads TGTGCCAGCAGCTACGGACTAGCGGACACAGATACGCAGTATTTT.